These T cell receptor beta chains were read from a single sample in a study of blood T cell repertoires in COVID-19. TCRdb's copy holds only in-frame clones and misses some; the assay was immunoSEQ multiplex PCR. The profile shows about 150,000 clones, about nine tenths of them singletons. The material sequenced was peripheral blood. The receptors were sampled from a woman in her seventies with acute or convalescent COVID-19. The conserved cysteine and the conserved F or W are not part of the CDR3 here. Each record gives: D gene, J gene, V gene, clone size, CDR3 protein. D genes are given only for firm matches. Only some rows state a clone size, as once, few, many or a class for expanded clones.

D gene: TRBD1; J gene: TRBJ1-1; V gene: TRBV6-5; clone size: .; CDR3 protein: ASSHRDRGEAF
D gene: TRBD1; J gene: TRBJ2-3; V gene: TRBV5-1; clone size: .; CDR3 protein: ASSPRTGRTDTQY
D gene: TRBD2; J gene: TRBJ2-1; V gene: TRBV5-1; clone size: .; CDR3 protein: ASSPGLAGAYNEQF
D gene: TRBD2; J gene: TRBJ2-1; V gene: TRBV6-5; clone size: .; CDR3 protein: ASSYSSGGPHNEQF
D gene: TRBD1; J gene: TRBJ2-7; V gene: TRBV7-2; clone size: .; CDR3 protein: ASSTSGTGLYEQY
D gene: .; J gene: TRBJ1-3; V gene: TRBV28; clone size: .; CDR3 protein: ASGGWGASGNTIY
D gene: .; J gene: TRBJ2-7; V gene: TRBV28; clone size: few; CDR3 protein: ASTYSNYEQY
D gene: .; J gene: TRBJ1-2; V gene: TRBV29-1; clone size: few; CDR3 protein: SATVPNRYGYT
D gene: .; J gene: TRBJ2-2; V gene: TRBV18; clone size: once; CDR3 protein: ASSPPGTLNTGELF
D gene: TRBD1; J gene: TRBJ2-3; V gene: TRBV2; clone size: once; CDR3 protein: ASRRIGTGGKKGQTDTQY
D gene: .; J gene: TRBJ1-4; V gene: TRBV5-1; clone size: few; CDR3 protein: ASSSSGTNEKLF
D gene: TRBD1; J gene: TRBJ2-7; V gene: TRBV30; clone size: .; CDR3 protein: AWSAGTGIVYEQY
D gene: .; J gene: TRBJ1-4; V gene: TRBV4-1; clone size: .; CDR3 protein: ASRKRDNGEKLF
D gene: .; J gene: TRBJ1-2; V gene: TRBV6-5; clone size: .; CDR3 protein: ASSYSGLLYNGYT
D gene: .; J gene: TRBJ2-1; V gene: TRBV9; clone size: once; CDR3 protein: ASSVNSYARNEQF
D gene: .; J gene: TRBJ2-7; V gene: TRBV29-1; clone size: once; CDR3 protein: SVEGGGTGSYEQY
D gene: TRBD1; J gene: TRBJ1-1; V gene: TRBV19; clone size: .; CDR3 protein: ASRGRGKTEAF
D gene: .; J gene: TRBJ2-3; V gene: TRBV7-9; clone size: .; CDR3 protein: ASSSSGFLTDTQY
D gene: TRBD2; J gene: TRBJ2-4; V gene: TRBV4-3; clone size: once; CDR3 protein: ASSLLNPGTSGRNIQY
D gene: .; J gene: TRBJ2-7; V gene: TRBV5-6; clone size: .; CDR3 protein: ASSLDFHYEQY
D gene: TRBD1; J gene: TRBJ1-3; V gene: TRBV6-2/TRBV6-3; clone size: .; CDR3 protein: ASSRDSSGNTIY
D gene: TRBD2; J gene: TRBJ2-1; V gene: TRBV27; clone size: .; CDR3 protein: ASSSGTTTAEQF
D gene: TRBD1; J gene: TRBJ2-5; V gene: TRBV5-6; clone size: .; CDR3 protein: ASSFGTGQETQY
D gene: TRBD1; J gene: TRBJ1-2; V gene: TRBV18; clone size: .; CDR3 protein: ASSPPGTAFRGYT
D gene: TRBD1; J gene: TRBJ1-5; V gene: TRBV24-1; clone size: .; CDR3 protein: ATSETGGSNQPQH
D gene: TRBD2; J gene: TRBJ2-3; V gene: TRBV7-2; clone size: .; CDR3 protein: ASSFRGTSGSTDTQY
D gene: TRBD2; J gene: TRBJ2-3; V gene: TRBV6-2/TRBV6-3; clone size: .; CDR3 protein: ASSYSISSGSTDTQY
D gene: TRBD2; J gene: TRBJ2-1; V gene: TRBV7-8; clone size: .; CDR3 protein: ASSQTSGQF
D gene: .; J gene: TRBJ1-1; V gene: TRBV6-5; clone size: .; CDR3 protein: ASIITGDTEAF
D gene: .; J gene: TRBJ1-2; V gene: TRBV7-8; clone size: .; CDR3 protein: ASSQGFGYT
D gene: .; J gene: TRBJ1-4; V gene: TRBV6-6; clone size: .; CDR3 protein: ASSYVGRNEKLF
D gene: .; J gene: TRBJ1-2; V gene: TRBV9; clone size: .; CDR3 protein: ASSAVPGLKTTGYT
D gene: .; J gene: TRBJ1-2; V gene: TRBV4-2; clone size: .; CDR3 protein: ASSQDQTNYGYT
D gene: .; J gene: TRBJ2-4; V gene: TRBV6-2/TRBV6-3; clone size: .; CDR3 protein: ASSKEAGGRITKNIQY
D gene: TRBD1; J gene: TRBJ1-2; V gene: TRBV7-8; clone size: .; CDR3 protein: ASSLVPGQATTA
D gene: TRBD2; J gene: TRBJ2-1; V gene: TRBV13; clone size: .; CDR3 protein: ASSLRLAEGGSVNNEQF
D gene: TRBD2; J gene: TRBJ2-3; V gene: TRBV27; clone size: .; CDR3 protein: ASSLTGLAGTDTQY
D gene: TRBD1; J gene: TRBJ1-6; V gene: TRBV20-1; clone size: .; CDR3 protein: SASRGDSVLYNSPLH
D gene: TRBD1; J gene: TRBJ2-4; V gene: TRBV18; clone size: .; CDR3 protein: ASSAGWDRARLGAKNIQY
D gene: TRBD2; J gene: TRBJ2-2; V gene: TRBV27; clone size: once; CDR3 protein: ASSWWGGNTGELF
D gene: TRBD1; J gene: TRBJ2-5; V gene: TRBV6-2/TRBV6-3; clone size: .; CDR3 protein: ASSLTGAQETQY
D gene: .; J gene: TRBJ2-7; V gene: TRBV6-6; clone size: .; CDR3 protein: ASRMSSYEQY
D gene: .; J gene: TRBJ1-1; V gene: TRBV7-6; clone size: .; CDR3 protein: ASSLAVTSTNTEAF
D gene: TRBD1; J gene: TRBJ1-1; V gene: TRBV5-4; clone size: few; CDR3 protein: ASSSKDRDTEAF
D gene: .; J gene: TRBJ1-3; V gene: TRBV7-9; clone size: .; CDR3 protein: ASSLSSGNTIY
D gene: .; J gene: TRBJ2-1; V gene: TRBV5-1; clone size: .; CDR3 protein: ASSRALGGNEQF
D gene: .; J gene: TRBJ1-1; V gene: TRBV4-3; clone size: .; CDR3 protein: ASSPQGGSTKAF
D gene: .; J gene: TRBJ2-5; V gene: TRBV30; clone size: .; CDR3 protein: AWSVSLIQETQY
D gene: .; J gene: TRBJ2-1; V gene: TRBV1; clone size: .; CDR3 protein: TSMALAGDRNEQF
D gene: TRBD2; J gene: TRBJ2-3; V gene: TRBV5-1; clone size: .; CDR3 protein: ASSTSGVAGGGTDTQY